The sequence of this T cell receptor (beta chain) was determined in a study of cytotoxic CD8 clonotypes in ibrutinib-treated CLL. Study summary: By median roughly 72 months, about 12 had progressed and roughly 15 stayed remitted; responses had been 2 complete and 24 partial.

Points on this clone: The antigen is unknown.

CDR1 SGHTA and CDR2 FQGTGA come from the germline V gene. The V end was cut by 6 bases, the J end by 1 base, with 9 bases between. CDR3 length: 13 residues. Clones were read by immunoSEQ multiplex PCR, and TCRdb kept only the in-frame ones, dropping some. The repertoire includes around 16,000 clones, 65% to 70% of them detected once, and 15% to 20% sits in the top ten. Notes on the study in general: Upon ibrutinib response clonality rose, and upon progression it fell back toward baseline. The public clonotypes identified were infrequent and showed contraction or stability on treatment.

The chain combines TRBV7-3 with TRBJ1-1; D is undetermined. The sequences come from PBMCs, collected before ibrutinib treatment. The sequence was obtained from a human donor with chronic lymphocytic leukemia. The DNA of the CDR3 is TGTGCCAGCAGAAGAGACGGGAACACTGAAGCTTTCTTT. Protein sequence: CASRRDGNTEAFF.